The next 3 T cell receptor beta chains were all read from a single sample in a study of primary melanoma T cells and metastatic recurrence. Some clones are missing from TCRdb's copy, which holds only in-frame ones; the method was immunoSEQ multiplex PCR. The sample has some 760 clones; around three quarters are singletons. Sequencing was carried out using melanoma tumor tissue. All receptors derive from a human donor with melanoma.

This chain joins TRBV19 and TRBJ1-1; the match to TRBD1 covers 10 bases. The germline V gene has CDR1 LNHDA and CDR2 SQIVND (reference sequence). This CDR3 is built from 17 residues. The V and J ends lost 7 bases and 0 bases, in that order; junction bases with no gene match: 11. Here the CDR3 reads CASNPGQGISLNTEAFF. DNA for the CDR3: TGTGCCAGTAACCCGGGACAGGGGATTAGTCTGAACACTGAAGCTTTCTTT. The complete variable domain, with remaining parts taken from reference TRBV19 and TRBJ1-1, reads DGGITQSPKYLFRKEGQNVTLSCEQNLNHDAMYWYRQDPGQGLRLIYYSQIVNDFQKGDIAEGYSVSREKKESFPLTVTSAQKNPTAFYLCASNPGQGISLNTEAFFGQGTRLTVV.

The chain employs TRBV25-1 and TRBJ1-2; D remains ambiguous. V was cut by 2 bases and J by 7 bases, with 14 bases left in between. This CDR3 is built from 14 residues. Germline V gene sequence: CDR1 MGHDK, CDR2 SYGVNS. The CDR3 nucleotides are TGTGCCAGCAGTGAACGAGGTGGGCTCCCTGGCTACACCTTC. Translation gives CASSERGGLPGYTF.

This chain connects TRBV11-3 to TRBJ1-1; 8 nucleotides align to TRBD1. CDR3 length equals 14 residues. CDR1 and CDR2 (germline): SGHNT, YENEEA. V shed 4 bases, J shed 2 bases, and the junction held 3 bases outside the gene matches. Here the CDR3 reads CASSSQGANTEAFF. DNA of the CDR3: TGTGCCAGCAGCTCCCAGGGGGCAAACACTGAAGCTTTCTTT. The entire variable domain, with the rest obtained from reference TRBV11-3 and TRBJ1-1, is as follows: EAGVVQSPRYKIIEKKQPVAFWCNPISGHNTLYWYLQNLGQGPELLIRYENEEAVDDSQLPKDRFSAERLKGVDSTLKIQPAELGDSAVYLCASSSQGANTEAFFGQGTRLTVV.